Below, one TCR beta chain is given with its context. The CDR3 is 13 amino acids. V lost 3 bases to trimming and J lost 3 bases, with 8 bases between them. The V gene's germline CDR1 is SGHAT and CDR2 FQNNGV. Clones were read by immunoSEQ multiplex PCR, and TCRdb kept only the in-frame ones, dropping some. The table records about 50,000 clones, 90% of them present only once. The sample originates from a study of blood T cell repertoires in COVID-19. Background on the study: Both acute and convalescent COVID-19 samples were obtained from the United States, Italy and Spain. Sample material is recorded as cDNA or gDNA derived from T cells, B-cell-depleted T cells, or PBMCs.

The receptor comes from a human donor in a cohort sampled during active COVID-19. The sample consisted of peripheral blood. The chain employs TRBV11-2 and TRBJ1-2, with D unclear. CDR3: CASSFGPDYGYTF. The CDR3, as DNA: TGTGCCAGCAGCTTTGGCCCTGACTATGGCTACACCTTC.